The entry that follows covers one T cell receptor (beta chain) sequence. At one end the junction does not follow the germline gene, possibly because of a read error. The entry originates in a study of blood T cells in healthy people across ages. About the research overall: With template switching, about one barcoded beta molecule was captured per two T cells.

A second 7 to 11 cycle PCR used barcoded and J-beta primers. TCRdb processed the 5' RACE reads anew with MiXCR; each CDR3 protein has one entry. The sample lists over a million distinct CDR3 sequences, about 40% occurring once. CDR1 is SGHAT and CDR2 is FQNNGV in the germline V gene. This CDR3 has 18 residues. The chain has TRBV11-2 and TRBJ1-2; 12 nucleotides agree with TRBD1. The sample taken for sequencing was blood. The sequence derives from a woman aged 18-29 years in good health. The CDR3, as DNA: TGTGCCGGCAGCTTAGTTAAGACGGGACAGGGGGCGATCTATGGCTACACCTTC. Translating it yields CAGSLVKTGQGAIYGYTF.